This T cell receptor (beta chain) stems from a study of T-cell memory formation after mild COVID-19. Study-wide context: TCR clusters largely stayed donor specific.

Broader study findings: Contracting clones from day 15 to 85 had balanced CD4/CD8; later expanders favoured CD4+. Detection of some responders pre-infection suggested pre-existing cross-reactive memory T cells participated.

On this clonotype: Its antigen is unidentified.

cDNA libraries for TCR alpha and TCR beta, carrying sample barcodes and UMIs, came from 5'RACE with constant-segment primers. From the 5' RACE reads, TCRdb called clonotypes with MiXCR, one entry per CDR3 protein. This sample yields over 350,000 distinct CDR3 sequences, of which 24% are seen a single time; roughly 9.7% belongs to the top ten. Sequenced material: PBMCs or a T cell subset sorted from them (not recorded which). The origin of this receptor is an adult woman who had mild COVID-19 (a few samples of this study predate the infection). Cell type and time point are not known.

The CDR3 nucleotides read TGTGCCAGCAGCTCTAACGGCCCAGATACGCAGTATTTT. As protein: CASSSNGPDTQYF. The chain recombines TRBV5-5 with TRBJ2-3; no firm D call. Germline-derived CDR1 and CDR2 are SGHKS and YYEKEE (reference sequence). The V end was cut by 3 bases, the J end by 4 bases, with 9 bases between. The CDR3 loop spans 13 amino acids.